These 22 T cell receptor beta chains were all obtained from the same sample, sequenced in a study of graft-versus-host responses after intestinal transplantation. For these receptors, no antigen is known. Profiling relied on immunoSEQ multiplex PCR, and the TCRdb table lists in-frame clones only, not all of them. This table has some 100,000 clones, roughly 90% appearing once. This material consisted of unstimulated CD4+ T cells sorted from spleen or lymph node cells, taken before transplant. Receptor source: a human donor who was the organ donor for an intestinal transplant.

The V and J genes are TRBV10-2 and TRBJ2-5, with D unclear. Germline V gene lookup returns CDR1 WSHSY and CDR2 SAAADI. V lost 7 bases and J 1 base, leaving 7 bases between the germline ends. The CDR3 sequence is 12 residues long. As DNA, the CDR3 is TGCGCCAGCACGGACGGCCAAGAGACCCAGTACTTC. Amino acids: CASTDGQETQYF.

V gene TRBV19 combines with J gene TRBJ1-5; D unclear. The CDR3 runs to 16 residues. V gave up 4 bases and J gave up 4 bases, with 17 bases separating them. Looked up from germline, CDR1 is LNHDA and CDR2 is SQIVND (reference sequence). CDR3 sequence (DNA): TGTGCCAGTAGTACCCACCGTGATATCACGAATCAGCCCCAGCATTTT. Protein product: CASSTHRDITNQPQHF. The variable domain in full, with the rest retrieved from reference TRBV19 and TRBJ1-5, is DGGITQSPKYLFRKEGQNVTLSCEQNLNHDAMYWYRQDPGQGLRLIYYSQIVNDFQKGDIAEGYSVSREKKESFPLTVTSAQKNPTAFYLCASSTHRDITNQPQHFGDGTRLSIL.

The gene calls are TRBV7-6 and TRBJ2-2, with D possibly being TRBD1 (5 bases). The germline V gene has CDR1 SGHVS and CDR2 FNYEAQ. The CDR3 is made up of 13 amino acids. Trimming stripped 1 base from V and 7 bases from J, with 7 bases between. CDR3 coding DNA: TGTGCCAGCAGCTTAGGGGGCAGCGGGGAGCTGTTTTTT. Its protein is CASSLGGSGELFF. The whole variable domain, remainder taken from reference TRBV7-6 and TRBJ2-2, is GAGVSQSPRYKVTKRGQDVALRCDPISGHVSLYWYRQALGQGPEFLTYFNYEAQQDKSGLPNDRFSAERPEGSISTLTIQRTEQRDSAMYRCASSLGGSGELFFGEGSRLTVL.

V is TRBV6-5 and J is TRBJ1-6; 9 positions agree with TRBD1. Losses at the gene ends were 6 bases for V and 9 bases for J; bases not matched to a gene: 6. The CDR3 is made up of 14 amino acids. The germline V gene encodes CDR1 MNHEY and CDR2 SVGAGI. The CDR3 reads CASSRTGERSPLHF. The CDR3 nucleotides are TGTGCCAGCAGCAGGACAGGGGAACGTTCACCCCTCCACTTT.

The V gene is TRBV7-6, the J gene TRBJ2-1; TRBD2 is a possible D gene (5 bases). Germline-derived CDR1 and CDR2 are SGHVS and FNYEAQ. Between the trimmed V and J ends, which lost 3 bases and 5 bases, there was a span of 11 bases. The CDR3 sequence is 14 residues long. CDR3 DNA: TGTGCCAGCAGCTTGAGGGTCCTGAACAATGAGCAGTTCTTC. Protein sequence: CASSLRVLNNEQFF.

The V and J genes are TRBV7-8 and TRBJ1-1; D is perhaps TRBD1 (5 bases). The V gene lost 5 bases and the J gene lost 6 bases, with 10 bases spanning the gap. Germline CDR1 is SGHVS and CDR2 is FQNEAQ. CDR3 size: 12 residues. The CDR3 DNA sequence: TGTGCCAGCAGCCCAGTGGGGGCTGAAGCTTTCTTT. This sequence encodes CASSPVGAEAFF. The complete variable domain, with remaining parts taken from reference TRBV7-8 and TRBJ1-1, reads GAGVSQSPRYKVAKRGQDVALRCDPISGHVSLFWYQQALGQGPEFLTYFQNEAQLDKSGLPSDRFFAERPEGSVSTLKIQRTQQEDSAVYLCASSPVGAEAFFGQGTRLTVV.

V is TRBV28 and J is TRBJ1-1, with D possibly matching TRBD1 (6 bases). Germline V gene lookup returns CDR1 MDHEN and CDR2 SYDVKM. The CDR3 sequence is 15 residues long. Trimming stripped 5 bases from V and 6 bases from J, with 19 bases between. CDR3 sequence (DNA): TGTGCCAGCAGTCCAGCCGGACAGAAGTATGCTGAAGCTTTCTTT. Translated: CASSPAGQKYAEAFF.

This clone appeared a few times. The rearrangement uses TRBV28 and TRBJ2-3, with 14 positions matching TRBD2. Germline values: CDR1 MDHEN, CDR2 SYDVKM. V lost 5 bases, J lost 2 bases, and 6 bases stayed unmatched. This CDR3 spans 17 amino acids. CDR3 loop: CASSPWTSGGFTDTQYF. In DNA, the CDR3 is TGTGCCAGCAGTCCGTGGACTAGCGGGGGGTTCACAGATACGCAGTATTTT.

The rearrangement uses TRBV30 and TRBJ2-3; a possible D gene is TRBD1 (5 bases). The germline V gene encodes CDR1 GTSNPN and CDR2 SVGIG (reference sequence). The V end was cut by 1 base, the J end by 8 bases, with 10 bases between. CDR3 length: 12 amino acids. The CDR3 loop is CAWSEQAATQYF. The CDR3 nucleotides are TGTGCCTGGAGTGAACAGGCGGCTACGCAGTATTTT.

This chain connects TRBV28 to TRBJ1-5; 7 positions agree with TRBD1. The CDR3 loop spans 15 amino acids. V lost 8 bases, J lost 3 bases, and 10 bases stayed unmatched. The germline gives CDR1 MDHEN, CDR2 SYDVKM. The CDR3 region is CASGGAGGDNQPQHF. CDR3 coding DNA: TGTGCCAGCGGTGGGGCAGGGGGGGACAATCAGCCCCAGCATTTT.

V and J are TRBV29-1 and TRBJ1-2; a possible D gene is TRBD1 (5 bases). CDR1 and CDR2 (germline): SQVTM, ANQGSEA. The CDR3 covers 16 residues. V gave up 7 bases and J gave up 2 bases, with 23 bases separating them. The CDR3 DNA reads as TGCAGCGCTGGGTGGGACGGAGGCCCTAACAACTATGGCTACACCTTC. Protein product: CSAGWDGGPNNYGYTF.

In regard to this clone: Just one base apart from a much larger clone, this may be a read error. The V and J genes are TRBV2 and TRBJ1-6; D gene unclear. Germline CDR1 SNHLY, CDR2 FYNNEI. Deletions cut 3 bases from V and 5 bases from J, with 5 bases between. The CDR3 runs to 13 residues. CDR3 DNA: TGTGCCAGCAGTGACAGAGATAATTCACCCCTCCACTTT. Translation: CASSDRDNSPLHF.

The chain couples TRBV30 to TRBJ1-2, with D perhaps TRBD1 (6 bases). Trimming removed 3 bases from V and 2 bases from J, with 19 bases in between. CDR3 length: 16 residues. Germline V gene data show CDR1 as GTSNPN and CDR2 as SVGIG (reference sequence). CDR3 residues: CAWRGAPGGGNYGYTF. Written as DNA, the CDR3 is TGTGCCTGGAGAGGGGCCCCCGGGGGCGGAAACTATGGCTACACCTTC.

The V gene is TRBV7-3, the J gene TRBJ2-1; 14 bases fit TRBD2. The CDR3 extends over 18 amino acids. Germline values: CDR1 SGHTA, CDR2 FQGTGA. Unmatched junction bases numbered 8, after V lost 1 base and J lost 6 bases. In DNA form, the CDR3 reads TGTGCCAGCAGCTTAAGTCCCGGACTAGCGGGGGGAACCAATGAGCAGTTCTTC. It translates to CASSLSPGLAGGTNEQFF.

CDR3 in amino acids: CASSPMTGRDGELFF. The DNA for the CDR3 is TGTGCCAGCTCACCAATGACAGGAAGGGACGGGGAGCTGTTTTTT. This sequence joins TRBV18 and TRBJ2-2, with D perhaps matching TRBD1 (6 bases). Germline loops: CDR1 KGHSH, CDR2 LQKENI. Between the trimmed V and J ends, which lost 2 bases and 7 bases, there was a span of 14 bases. The CDR3 spans 15 residues.

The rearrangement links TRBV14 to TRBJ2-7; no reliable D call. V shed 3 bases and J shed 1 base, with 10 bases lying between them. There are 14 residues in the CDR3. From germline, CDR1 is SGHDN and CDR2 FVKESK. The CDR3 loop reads CASSQQRSSYEQYF. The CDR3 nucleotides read TGTGCCAGCAGCCAGCAACGCAGTTCCTACGAGCAGTACTTC.

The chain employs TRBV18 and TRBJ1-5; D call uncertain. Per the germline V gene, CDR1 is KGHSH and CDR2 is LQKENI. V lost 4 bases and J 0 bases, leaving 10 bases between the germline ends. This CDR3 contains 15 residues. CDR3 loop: CASSHGDYSNQPQHF. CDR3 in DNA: TGTGCCAGCTCACACGGAGACTATAGCAATCAGCCCCAGCATTTT.

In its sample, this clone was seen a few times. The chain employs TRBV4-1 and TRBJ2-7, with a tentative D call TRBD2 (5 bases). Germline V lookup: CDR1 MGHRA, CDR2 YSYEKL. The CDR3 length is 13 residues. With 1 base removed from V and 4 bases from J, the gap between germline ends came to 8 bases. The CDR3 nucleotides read TGCGCCAGCAGCCAAGTACGGGGATACGAGCAGTACTTC. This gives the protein CASSQVRGYEQYF.

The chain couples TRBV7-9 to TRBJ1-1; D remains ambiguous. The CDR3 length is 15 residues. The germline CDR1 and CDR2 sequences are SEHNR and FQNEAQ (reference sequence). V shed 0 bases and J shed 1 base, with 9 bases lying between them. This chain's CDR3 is CASSLARWGNTEAFF. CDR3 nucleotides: TGTGCCAGCAGCTTAGCCCGGTGGGGGAACACTGAAGCTTTCTTT. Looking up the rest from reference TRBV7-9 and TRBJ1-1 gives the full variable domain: DTGVSQNPRHKITKRGQNVTFRCDPISEHNRLYWYRQTLGQGPEFLTYFQNEAQLEKSRLLSDRFSAERPKGSFSTLEIQRTEQGDSAMYLCASSLARWGNTEAFFGQGTRLTVV.

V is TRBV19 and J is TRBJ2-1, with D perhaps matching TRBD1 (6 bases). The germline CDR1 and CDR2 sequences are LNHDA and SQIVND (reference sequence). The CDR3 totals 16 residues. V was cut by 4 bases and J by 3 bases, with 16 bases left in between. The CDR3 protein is CASSNHPGVGYNEQFF. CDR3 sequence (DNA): TGTGCCAGTAGTAATCATCCAGGGGTGGGCTACAATGAGCAGTTCTTC.

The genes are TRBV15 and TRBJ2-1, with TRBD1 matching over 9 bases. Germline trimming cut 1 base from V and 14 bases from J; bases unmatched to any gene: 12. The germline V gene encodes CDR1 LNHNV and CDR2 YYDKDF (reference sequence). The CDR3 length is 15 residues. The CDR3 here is CATSRVGDREVVKFF. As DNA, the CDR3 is TGTGCCACCAGCAGAGTCGGGGACAGGGAGGTCGTGAAGTTCTTC.

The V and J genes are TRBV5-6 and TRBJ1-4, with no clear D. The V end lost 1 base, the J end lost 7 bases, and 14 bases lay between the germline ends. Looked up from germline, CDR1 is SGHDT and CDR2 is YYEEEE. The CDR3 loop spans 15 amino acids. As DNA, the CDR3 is TGTGCCAGCAGCTTGTATCACAGCGGAAGTGAAAAACTGTTTTTT. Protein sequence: CASSLYHSGSEKLFF.